This T cell receptor beta chain emerged from a study of blood T cell repertoires in COVID-19. Study-wide context: In each case, the material was cDNA or gDNA derived from T cells, B-cell-depleted T cells, or PBMCs.

The data were produced by immunoSEQ multiplex PCR, yet TCRdb's version contains in-frame clones alone and is incomplete. Of 140,000 to 150,000 clones listed, around 87% are singletons. Cohort allocation depended upon clinical history that participants reported. This receptor was identified in a man in his sixties who had recovered from COVID-19. Sequencing input: PBMCs or T cells enriched from blood (not recorded which).

The CDR3 reads CASSPSSWTYEQYF. Written as DNA, the CDR3 is TGTGCCAGCAGCCCTAGTTCCTGGACCTACGAGCAGTACTTC. This chain connects TRBV5-5 to TRBJ2-7; D not resolved. The CDR3 consists of 14 residues. Germline CDR1 is SGHKS and CDR2 is YYEKEE (reference sequence). The germline V and J ends were trimmed by 4 bases and 2 bases, with 13 bases remaining between them.